This paragraph reports one T cell receptor (beta chain). Distinct nucleotide sequences in the sample also encode this CDR3. This specimen belongs to a study of OX40 agonist ivuxolimab in advanced cancers. V lost 5 bases to trimming and J lost 5 bases; unmatched junction nucleotides: 7. Germline V gives CDR1 SGHAT, CDR2 FQDESV (reference sequence). CDR3 length: 14 residues. The method was immunoSEQ multiplex PCR; TCRdb's version includes in-frame clones alone and lacks a portion of them. The table includes tens of thousands of clones, nearly 85% detected once. The source of this sequence is an adult with an advanced solid tumor such as melanoma, head and neck, liver or kidney cancer. The chain recombines TRBV11-1 with TRBJ2-7; 9 bases line up with TRBD1. Sequenced material: CD4+ or CD8+ T cells sorted from blood, taken in a trial of the OX40 agonist ivuxolimab. The CDR3 DNA sequence: TGTGCCAGCAGCCCCCGGGACAGGGTGCACGAGCAGTACTTC. Its protein is CASSPRDRVHEQYF.